This T cell receptor beta chain was sequenced in a study of blood T cells in healthy people across ages. Study-level background: Capture via template switching afforded approximately one barcoded beta molecule per two T cells.

The CDR3 has 13 amino acids. Trimming cost V 4 bases and J 7 bases, with 14 bases left between them. Germline lookup yields CDR1 SGHRS and CDR2 YFSETQ. Study observations and caveats: Aged donors had fewer naive CD4+ cells and lower diversity than long-lived donors.

A second about 6 to 12 cycle PCR used barcoded and J-beta primers. Each cDNA was tagged by a template-switch adaptor containing 12 random nucleotides. One entry per CDR3 protein results from TCRdb running MiXCR on the 5' RACE reads. Among 650,000 to 950,000 distinct CDR3 sequences listed, more than 40% were seen once. With regard to this clonotype: The target antigen is unknown.

The V gene is TRBV5-1, the J gene TRBJ1-2; D ambiguous. The origin of this receptor is a man aged 60 to 75 in good health. The material sequenced was blood. The CDR3 coding sequence is TGCGCCAGCAGCGGGAGACCGCTCGCTGGCTACACCTTC. This sequence encodes CASSGRPLAGYTF.